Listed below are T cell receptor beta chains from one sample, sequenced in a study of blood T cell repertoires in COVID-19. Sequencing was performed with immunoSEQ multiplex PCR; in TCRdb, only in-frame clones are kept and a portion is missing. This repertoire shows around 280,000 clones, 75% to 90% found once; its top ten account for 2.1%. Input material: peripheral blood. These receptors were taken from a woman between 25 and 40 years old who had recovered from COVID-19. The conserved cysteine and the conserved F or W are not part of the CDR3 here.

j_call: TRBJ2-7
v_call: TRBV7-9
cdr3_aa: ASRPDRGNEQY

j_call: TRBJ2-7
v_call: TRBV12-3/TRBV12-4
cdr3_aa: ASSFGQTYEQY

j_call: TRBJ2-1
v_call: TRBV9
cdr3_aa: ASTPAGGDNEQF

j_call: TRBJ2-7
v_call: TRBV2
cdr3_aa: ASSAAGYYEQY

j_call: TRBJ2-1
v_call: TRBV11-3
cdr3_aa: ASSLSGLAGNEQF

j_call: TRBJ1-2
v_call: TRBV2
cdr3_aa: ASSPRTYGYT

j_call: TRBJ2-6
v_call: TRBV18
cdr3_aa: ASSPGAPGTGANVLT

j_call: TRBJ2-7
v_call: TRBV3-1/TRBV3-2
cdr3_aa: ASSFSSGGTYEQY

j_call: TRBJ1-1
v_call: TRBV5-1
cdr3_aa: ASSRFSGNTEAF

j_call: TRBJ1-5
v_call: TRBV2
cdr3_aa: ASSDTGLGNQPQH

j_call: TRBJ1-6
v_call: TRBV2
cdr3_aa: ASRAGTDHNSPLH

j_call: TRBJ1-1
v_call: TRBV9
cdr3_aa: ASSATGYTEAF

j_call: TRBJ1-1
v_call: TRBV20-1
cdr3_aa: SASVPDRENTEAF

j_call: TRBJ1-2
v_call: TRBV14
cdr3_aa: ASSHHRPDHYGYT

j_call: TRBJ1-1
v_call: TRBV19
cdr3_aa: ASREDGTEAF

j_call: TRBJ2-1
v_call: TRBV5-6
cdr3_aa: ASSLGLAGENEQF

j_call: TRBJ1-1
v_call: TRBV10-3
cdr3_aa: AISERQENTEAF

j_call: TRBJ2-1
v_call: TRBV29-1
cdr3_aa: SVEGAAPSYNEQF

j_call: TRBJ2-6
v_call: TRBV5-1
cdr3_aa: ASSVTSGSGSGANVLT

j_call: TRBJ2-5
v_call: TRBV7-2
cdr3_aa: ASSLELGPGTQY

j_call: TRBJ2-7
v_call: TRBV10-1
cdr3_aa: ASSVGRYEQY

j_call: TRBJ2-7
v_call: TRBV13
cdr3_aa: ASSQDRGFSYEQY

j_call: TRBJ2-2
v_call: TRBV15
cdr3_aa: ATSTRTGNTGELF

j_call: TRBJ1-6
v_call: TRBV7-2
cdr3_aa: ASSPLGGGSPLH

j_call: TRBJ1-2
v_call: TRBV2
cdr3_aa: ASSELRQGDGYT

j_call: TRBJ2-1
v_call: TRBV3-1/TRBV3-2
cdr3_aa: ASSPRQAAGNEQF

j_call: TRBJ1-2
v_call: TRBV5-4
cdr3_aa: ASSSTLGWGYT

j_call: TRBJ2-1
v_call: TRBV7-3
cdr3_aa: ASSFGGVGNEQF

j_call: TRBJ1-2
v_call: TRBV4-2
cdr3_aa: ASSPMGQGDYGYT

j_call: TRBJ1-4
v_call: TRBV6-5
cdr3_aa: ASRTGYTNEKLF

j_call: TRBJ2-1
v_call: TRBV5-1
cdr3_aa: ASSSRTTVNAYNEQF

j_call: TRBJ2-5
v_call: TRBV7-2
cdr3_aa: ASSFPGVETQY

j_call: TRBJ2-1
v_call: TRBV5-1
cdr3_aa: ASRSAGDSYNEQF

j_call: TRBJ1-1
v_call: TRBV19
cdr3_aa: ASSGLNTLNTEAF

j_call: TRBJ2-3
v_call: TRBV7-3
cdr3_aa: ASSLFQDTDTQY

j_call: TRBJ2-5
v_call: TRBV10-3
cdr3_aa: AISESDSRETQY

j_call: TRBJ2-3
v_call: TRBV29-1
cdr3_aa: SVSGGTDTQY

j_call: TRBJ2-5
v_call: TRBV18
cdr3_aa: ASSLRTGGAGETQY

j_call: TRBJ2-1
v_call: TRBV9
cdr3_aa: ASSSRALSSYNEQF

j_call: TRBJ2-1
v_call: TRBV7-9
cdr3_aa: ASSLVGGLHSYNEQF

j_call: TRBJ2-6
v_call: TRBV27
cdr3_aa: ASSLFSSGSGANVLT

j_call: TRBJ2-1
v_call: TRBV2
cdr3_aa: ASSDDRGQVDEQF

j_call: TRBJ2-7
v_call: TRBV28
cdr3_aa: ASRPGGGPYEQY

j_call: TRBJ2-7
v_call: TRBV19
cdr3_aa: ASSPYGGTSVEQY

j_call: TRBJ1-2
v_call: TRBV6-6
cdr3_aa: ASSYDNLNYGYT